This T cell receptor (beta chain) stems from a study of T cell responses to AZD1222 COVID-19 vaccine. Overall study results and limits: The donors showed a predominance of white British ancestry and of females, with possible underestimation of clonal diversity. Baseline seropositivity occurred in only a handful of AZD1222 recipients.

The CDR3 runs 20 residues. Sequencing was performed with immunoSEQ multiplex PCR; in TCRdb, only in-frame clones are kept and a portion is missing. The sample has some 180,000 clones, about 90% seen once. In the case of this clone: Its antigen is currently unknown.

This sequence originates from an adult in good health. The chain carries TRBV21-1 and TRBJ2-2; whether TRBD2, the table's D call, matches the DNA was not checked. TRBV21-1 is given as a pseudogene. The sample in question was peripheral blood, obtained on day 0 of AZD1222 vaccination. The CDR3 spells CASSKVLKFRTSGRSGELFF. The DNA of the CDR3 is TGTGCCAGCAGCAAAGTTCTTAAGTTTAGGACTAGCGGGAGGTCCGGGGAGCTGTTTTTT.